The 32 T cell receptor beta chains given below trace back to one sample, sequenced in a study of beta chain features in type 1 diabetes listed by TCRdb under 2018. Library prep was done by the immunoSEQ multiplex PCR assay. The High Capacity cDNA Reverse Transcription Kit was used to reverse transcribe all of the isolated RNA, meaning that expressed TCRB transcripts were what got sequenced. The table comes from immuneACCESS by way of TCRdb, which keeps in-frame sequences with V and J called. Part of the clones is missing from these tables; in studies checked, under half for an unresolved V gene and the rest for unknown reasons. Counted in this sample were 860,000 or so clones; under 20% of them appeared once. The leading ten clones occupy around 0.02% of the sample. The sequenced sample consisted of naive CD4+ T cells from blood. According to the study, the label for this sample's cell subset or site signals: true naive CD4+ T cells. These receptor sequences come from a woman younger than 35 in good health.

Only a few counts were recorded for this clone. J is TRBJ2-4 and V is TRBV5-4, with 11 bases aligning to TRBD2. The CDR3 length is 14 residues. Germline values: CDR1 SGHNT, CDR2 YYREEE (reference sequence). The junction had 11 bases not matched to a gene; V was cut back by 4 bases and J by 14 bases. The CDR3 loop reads CASSRGTSGAGKYF. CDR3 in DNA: TGTGCCAGCAGCAGAGGGACTAGCGGTGCCGGAAAGTACTTC.

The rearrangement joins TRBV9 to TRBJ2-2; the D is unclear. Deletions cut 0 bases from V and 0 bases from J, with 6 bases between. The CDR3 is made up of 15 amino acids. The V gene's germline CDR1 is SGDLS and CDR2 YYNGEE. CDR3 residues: CASSVGSSNTGELFF. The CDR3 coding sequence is TGTGCCAGCAGCGTAGGCAGCTCGAACACCGGGGAGCTGTTTTTT.

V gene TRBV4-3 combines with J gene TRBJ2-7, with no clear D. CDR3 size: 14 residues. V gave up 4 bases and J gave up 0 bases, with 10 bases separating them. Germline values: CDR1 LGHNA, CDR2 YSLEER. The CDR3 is CASSPIVVSYEQYF. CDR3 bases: TGCGCCAGCAGCCCGATAGTGGTCTCCTACGAGCAGTACTTC.

The CDR3 reads CASSVEQGATKQYF. CDR3 sequence (DNA): TGTGCCAGCAGCGTAGAACAGGGGGCTACGAAGCAGTACTTC. This rearrangement joins TRBV9 to TRBJ2-7, with 9 bases aligning to TRBD1. Germline CDR1 and CDR2: SGDLS and YYNGEE. The CDR3 runs 14 residues. V was pared by 0 bases and J by 8 bases, with 6 bases of the junction left unmatched.

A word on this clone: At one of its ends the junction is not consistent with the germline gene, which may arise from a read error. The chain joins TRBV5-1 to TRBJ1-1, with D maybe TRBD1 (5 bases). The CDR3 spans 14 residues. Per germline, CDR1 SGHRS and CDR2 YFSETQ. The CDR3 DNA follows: TGCGCCAGCAGCTTGGTCTTGTCAGAAGGGGAGGTCGTTTTT. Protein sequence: CASSLVLSEGEVVF.

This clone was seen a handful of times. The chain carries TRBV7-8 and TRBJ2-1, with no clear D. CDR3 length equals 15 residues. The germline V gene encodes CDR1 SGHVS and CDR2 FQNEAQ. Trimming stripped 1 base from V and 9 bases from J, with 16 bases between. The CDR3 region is CASSLVAGVLGEQFF. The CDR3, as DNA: TGTGCCAGCAGCTTAGTGGCAGGTGTTTTGGGTGAGCAGTTCTTC.

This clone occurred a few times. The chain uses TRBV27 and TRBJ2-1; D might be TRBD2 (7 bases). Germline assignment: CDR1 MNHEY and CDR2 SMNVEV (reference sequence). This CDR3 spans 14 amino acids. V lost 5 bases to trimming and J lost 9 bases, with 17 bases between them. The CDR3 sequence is CASSPPFGGAEQFF. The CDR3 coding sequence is TGTGCCAGCAGTCCACCCTTTGGGGGGGCTGAGCAGTTCTTC.

CDR3 in DNA: TGTGCCAGCAGCACAATTAGCGGGAGTCGGTACGAGCAGTACTTC. It specifies CASSTISGSRYEQYF. V gene TRBV6-6 combines with J gene TRBJ2-7; 9 nucleotides line up with TRBD2. From germline, CDR1 is MNHNY and CDR2 SVGAGI (reference sequence). V was pared by 6 bases and J by 4 bases, with 10 bases of the junction left unmatched. The CDR3 is 15 residues long.

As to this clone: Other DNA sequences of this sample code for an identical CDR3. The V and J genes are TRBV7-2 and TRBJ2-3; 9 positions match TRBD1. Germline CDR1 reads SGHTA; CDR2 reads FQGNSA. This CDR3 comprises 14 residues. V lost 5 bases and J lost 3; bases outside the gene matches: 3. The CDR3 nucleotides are TGTGCCAGCAGCCTTGGACAGGGGACAGATACGCAGTATTTT. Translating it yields CASSLGQGTDTQYF.

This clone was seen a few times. Written as DNA, the CDR3 is TGTGCCAGCAGGACGACAGTCTACAATGAGCAGTTCTTC. Protein: CASRTTVYNEQFF. V usage is TRBV28 and J usage is TRBJ2-1, with D tentatively TRBD1 (5 bases). The CDR3 loop spans 13 amino acids. V shed 6 bases and J shed 3 bases, with 9 bases lying between them. Germline CDR1 reads MDHEN; CDR2 reads SYDVKM.

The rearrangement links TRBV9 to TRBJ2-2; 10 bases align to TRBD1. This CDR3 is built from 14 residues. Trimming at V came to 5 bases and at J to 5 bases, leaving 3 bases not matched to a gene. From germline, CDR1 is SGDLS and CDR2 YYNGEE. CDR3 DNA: TGTGCCAGCAGACCGGGACAGGGGACCGGGGAGCTGTTTTTT. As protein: CASRPGQGTGELFF.

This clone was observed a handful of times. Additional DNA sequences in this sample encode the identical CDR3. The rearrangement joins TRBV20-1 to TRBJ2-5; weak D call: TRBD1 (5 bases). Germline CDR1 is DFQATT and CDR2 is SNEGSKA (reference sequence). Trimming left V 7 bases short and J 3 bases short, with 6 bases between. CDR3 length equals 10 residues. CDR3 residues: CSGREETQYF. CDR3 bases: TGCAGTGGCAGGGAAGAGACCCAGTACTTC.

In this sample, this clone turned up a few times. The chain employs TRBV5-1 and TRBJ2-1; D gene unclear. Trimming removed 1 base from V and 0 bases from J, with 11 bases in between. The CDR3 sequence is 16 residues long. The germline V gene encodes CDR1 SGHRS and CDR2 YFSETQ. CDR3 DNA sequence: TGCGCCAGCAGCTTGAACCCGTCTCGCTCCTACAATGAGCAGTTCTTC. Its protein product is CASSLNPSRSYNEQFF. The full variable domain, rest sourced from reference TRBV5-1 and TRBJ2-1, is KAGVTQTPRYLIKTRGQQVTLSCSPISGHRSVSWYQQTPGQGLQFLFEYFSETQRNKGNFPGRFSGRQFSNSRSEMNVSTLELGDSALYLCASSLNPSRSYNEQFFGPGTRLTVL.

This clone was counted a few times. CDR3 residues: CASSFRGRGTDTQYF. The DNA for the CDR3 is TGTGCCAGCAGCTTCCGGGGCCGGGGCACAGATACGCAGTATTTT. The chain links TRBV5-4 to TRBJ2-3; D could derive from TRBD1 or TRBD2 (5 bases each). V dropped 2 bases and J dropped 1 base, with 11 bases sitting between them. The germline V gene encodes CDR1 SGHNT and CDR2 YYREEE (reference sequence). The CDR3 has 15 residues.

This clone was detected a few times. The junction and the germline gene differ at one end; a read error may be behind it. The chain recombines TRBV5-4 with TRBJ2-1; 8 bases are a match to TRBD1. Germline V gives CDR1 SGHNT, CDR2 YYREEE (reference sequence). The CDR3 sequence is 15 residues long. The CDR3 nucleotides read TGCGCCAGCAGCCAAGGACAGGGTTCCTACAATGAGCAGTTCTTC. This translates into CASSQGQGSYNEQFF.

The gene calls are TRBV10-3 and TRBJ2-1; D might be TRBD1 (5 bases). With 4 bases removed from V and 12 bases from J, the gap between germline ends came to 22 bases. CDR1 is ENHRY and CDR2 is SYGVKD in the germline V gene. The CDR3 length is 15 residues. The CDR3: CAISVEEGATGVQFF. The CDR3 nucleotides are TGTGCCATCAGTGTTGAGGAAGGGGCAACAGGTGTGCAGTTCTTC.

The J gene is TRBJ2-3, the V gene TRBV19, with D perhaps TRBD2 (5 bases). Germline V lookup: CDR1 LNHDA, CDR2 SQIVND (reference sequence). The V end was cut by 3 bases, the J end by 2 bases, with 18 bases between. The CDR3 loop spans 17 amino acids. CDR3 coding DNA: TGTGCCAGTAGTATTAGAGGCAGAGGAGGTAACACAGATACGCAGTATTTT. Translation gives CASSIRGRGGNTDTQYF.

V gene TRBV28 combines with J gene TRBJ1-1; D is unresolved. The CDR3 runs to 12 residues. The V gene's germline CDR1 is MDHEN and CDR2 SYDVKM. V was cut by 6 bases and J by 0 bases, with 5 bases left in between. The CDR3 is CASSTLNTEAFF. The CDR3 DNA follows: TGTGCCAGCAGCACCCTGAACACTGAAGCTTTCTTT.

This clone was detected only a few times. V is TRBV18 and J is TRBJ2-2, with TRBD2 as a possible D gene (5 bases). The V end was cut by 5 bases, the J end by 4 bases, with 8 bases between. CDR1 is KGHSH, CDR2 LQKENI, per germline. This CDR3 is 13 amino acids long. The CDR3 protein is CASSGSSTGELFF. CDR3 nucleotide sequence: TGTGCCAGCTCAGGGAGCTCCACCGGGGAGCTGTTTTTT. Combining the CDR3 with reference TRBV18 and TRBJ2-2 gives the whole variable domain NAGVMQNPRHLVRRRGQEARLRCSPMKGHSHVYWYRQLPEEGLKFMVYLQKENIIDESGMPKERFSAEFPKEGPSILRIQQVVRGDSAAYFCASSGSSTGELFFGEGSRLTVL.

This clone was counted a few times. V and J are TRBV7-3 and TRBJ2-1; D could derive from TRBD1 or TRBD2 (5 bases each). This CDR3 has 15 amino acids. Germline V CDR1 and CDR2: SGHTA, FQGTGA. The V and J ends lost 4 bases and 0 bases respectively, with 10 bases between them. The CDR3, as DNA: TGTGCCAGCAGCTCCGGGGCAAGCTCCTACAATGAGCAGTTCTTC. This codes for CASSSGASSYNEQFF.

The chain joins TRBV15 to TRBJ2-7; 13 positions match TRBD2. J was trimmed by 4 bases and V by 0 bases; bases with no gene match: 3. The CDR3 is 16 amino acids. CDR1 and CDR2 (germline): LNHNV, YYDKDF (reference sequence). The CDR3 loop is CATSRETSGRGYEQYF. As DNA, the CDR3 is TGTGCCACCAGCAGAGAAACTAGCGGGAGGGGTTACGAGCAGTACTTC.

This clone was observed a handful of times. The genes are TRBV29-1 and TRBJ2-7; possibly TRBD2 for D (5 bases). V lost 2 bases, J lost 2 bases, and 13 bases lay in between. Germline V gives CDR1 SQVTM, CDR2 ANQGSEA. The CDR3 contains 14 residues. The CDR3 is CSVEPLAGTYEQYF. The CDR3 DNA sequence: TGCAGCGTTGAACCTCTTGCGGGCACCTACGAGCAGTACTTC.

The CDR3 loop reads CATSRGVTGWAPEEKLFF. The CDR3 nucleotides are TGTGCCACCAGCAGAGGAGTGACGGGCTGGGCCCCGGAAGAAAAACTGTTTTTT. The rearrangement joins TRBV15 to TRBJ1-4; D remains unclear. The CDR3 is 18 amino acids. Germline V CDR1 and CDR2: LNHNV, YYDKDF (reference sequence). V gave up 1 base and J gave up 8 bases, with 23 bases separating them.

CDR3 bases: TGTGCCAGTAACTATTGGGACGGATACAATCAGCCCCAGCATTTT. It codes for CASNYWDGYNQPQHF. The chain is built from TRBV19 and TRBJ1-5; a possible D gene is TRBD1 (5 bases). Germline assignment: CDR1 LNHDA and CDR2 SQIVND (reference sequence). The CDR3 extends over 15 amino acids. V lost 7 bases to trimming and J lost 3 bases, with 16 bases between them.

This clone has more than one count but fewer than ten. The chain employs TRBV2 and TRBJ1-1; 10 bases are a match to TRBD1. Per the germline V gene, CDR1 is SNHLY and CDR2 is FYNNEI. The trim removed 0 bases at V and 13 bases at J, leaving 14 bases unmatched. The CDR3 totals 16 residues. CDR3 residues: CASSEALDRGPRSGFF. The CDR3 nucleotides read TGTGCCAGCAGTGAAGCCCTAGACAGGGGGCCCCGAAGTGGTTTCTTT.

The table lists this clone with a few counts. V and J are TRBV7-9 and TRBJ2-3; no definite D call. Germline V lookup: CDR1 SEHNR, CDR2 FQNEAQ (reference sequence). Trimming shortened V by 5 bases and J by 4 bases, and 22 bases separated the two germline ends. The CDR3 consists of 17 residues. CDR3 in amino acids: CASSARPVGSTADTQYF. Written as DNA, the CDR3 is TGTGCCAGCAGCGCGCGACCGGTTGGCAGTACTGCAGATACGCAGTATTTT. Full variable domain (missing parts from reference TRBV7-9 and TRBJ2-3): DTGVSQNPRHKITKRGQNVTFRCDPISEHNRLYWYRQTLGQGPEFLTYFQNEAQLEKSRLLSDRFSAERPKGSFSTLEIQRTEQGDSAMYLCASSARPVGSTADTQYFGPGTRLTVL.

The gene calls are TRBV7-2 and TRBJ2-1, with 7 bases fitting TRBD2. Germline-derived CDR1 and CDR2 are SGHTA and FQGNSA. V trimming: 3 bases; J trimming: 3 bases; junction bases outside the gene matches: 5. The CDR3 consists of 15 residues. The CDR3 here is CASSFGLGDYNEQFF. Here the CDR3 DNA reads TGTGCCAGCAGCTTCGGACTAGGAGACTACAATGAGCAGTTCTTC.

The CDR3 loop is CASGTANTEAFF. As DNA, the CDR3 is TGTGCCAGCGGGACAGCGAACACTGAAGCTTTCTTT. The chain employs TRBV5-4 and TRBJ1-1; TRBD1 agrees at 7 bases. The germline gives CDR1 SGHNT, CDR2 YYREEE (reference sequence). With V trimmed by 7 bases and J by 1 base, 1 base remained unmatched. The CDR3 loop spans 12 amino acids.

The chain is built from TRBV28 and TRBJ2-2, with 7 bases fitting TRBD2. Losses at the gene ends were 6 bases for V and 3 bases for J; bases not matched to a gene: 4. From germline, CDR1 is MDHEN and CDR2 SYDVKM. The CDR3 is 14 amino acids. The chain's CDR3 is CASSPSGYTGELFF. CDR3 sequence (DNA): TGTGCCAGCAGCCCTAGCGGATACACCGGGGAGCTGTTTTTT.

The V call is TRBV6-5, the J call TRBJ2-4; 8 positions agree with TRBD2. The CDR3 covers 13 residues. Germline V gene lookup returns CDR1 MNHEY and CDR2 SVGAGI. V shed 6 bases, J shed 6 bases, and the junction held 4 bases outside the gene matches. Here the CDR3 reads CASRDSGGNIQYF. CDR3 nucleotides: TGTGCCAGCAGGGACAGCGGGGGAAACATTCAGTACTTC.

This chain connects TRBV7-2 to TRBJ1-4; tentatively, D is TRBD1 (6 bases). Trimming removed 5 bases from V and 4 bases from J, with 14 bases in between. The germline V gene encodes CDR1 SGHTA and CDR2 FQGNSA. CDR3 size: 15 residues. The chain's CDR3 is CASSQSGQLNEKLFF. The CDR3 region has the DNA TGTGCCAGCAGCCAATCCGGACAGCTTAATGAAAAACTGTTTTTT.

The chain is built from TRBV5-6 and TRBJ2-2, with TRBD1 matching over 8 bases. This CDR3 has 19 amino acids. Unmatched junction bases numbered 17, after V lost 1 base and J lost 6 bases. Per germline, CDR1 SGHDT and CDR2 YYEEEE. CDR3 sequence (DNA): TGTGCCAGCAGCTTGTTCATGGGCCAGGGGGCTTTTGGGGCCGGGGAGCTGTTTTTT. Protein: CASSLFMGQGAFGAGELFF.